One sample yielded the 18 T cell receptor beta chains listed below, sequenced in a study of blood T cell repertoires in COVID-19. Repertoires were generated with immunoSEQ multiplex PCR, while TCRdb's copy carries only in-frame clones and drops some. The sample includes roughly 100,000 clones, less than 80% of them seen just once. Sample: peripheral blood. Receptor source: a man aged 65 to 85 with active or convalescent COVID-19.

This clone was seen a few times. The chain couples TRBV28 to TRBJ2-2, with a possible D match to TRBD1 (6 bases). This CDR3 comprises 14 residues. Germline CDR1 and CDR2: MDHEN and SYDVKM. V was pared by 6 bases and J by 1 base, with 9 bases between. The CDR3 sequence is CASRMTGNTGELFF. Written as DNA, the CDR3 is TGTGCCAGCAGGATGACAGGGAACACCGGGGAGCTGTTTTTT.

This chain connects TRBV2 to TRBJ1-5; unclear D gene. This CDR3 contains 13 residues. Trimming stripped 4 bases from V and 5 bases from J, with 9 bases between. Germline V gives CDR1 SNHLY, CDR2 FYNNEI. CDR3 in amino acids: CASSVQLDQPQHF. CDR3 DNA sequence: TGTGCCAGCAGTGTACAGTTAGATCAGCCCCAGCATTTT.

The chain couples TRBV2 to TRBJ2-1; tentative D call: TRBD2 (6 bases). V lost 3 bases and J lost 4, with 7 bases in between. The CDR3 is 13 amino acids. CDR1 and CDR2 from the germline V gene are SNHLY and FYNNEI. The CDR3 DNA is TGTGCCAGCAGTGATGGGGGGTACAATGAGCAGTTCTTC. Translation: CASSDGGYNEQFF. The variable domain in full, with the rest retrieved from reference TRBV2 and TRBJ2-1, is EPEVTQTPSHQVTQMGQEVILRCVPISNHLYFYWYRQILGQKVEFLVSFYNNEISEKSEIFDDQFSVERPDGSNFTLKIRSTKLEDSAMYFCASSDGGYNEQFFGPGTRLTVL.

V usage is TRBV23-1 and J usage is TRBJ1-5; 9 bases agree with TRBD1. TRBV23-1 is known as an ORF, though its function is uncertain. The V and J ends lost 4 bases and 5 bases, in that order; junction bases with no gene match: 9. This CDR3 has 16 residues. The DNA for the CDR3 is TGCGCCAGCAGTCGATTAACAGGGGGCCGCTATCAGCCCCAGCATTTT. Its translation: CASSRLTGGRYQPQHF.

Worth noting for this clone: This sample includes further DNA sequences coding for the same CDR3. The chain couples TRBV5-1 to TRBJ2-7; no definite D call. Germline CDR1 is SGHRS and CDR2 is YFSETQ. The CDR3 is 14 amino acids. With 0 bases removed from V and 0 bases from J, the gap between germline ends came to 7 bases. CDR3 DNA: TGCGCCAGCAGCTTGGACCCTAGCTCCTACGAGCAGTACTTC. It encodes CASSLDPSSYEQYF. The entire variable domain, with the rest obtained from reference TRBV5-1 and TRBJ2-7, is as follows: KAGVTQTPRYLIKTRGQQVTLSCSPISGHRSVSWYQQTPGQGLQFLFEYFSETQRNKGNFPGRFSGRQFSNSRSEMNVSTLELGDSALYLCASSLDPSSYEQYFGPGTRLTVT.

This clone came up a few times. One junction end does not reproduce the germline sequence, and a read error may be involved. The V call is TRBV2, the J call TRBJ1-4, with TRBD1 identical over 7 bases. CDR3 length equals 14 residues. CDR1 is SNHLY and CDR2 is FYNNEI in the germline V gene. This CDR3 reads CASSEDRVGEKLFF. Here the CDR3 DNA reads TGTGCCAGCAGCGAAGACAGGGTGGGTGAAAAACTGTTTTTT.

The chain is built from TRBV5-1 and TRBJ1-4; D is ambiguous. The CDR3 loop spans 14 amino acids. Germline V gene lookup returns CDR1 SGHRS and CDR2 YFSETQ. The V end was cut by 0 bases, the J end by 4 bases, with 7 bases between. The CDR3 nucleotides read TGCGCCAGCAGCTTGGACGGTTATAATGAAAAACTGTTTTTT. Amino acids: CASSLDGYNEKLFF.

The chain recombines TRBV6-2 or TRBV6-3 with TRBJ1-5, with 7 bases fitting TRBD1. Germline CDR1 and CDR2: MNHEY and SVGEGT. CDR3 size: 15 residues. V gave up 4 bases and J gave up 3 bases; unmatched junction bases: 6. CDR3 sequence (DNA): TGTGCCAGCAGTTCGGCAGGGGGGTTCAATCAGCCCCAGCATTTT. Translated: CASSSAGGFNQPQHF.

Written as DNA, the CDR3 is TGTGCCAGCAGCGTAGCAGGCGGCAGGGGGCTGGAGACCCAGTACTTC. Translated: CASSVAGGRGLETQYF. V gene TRBV9 combines with J gene TRBJ2-5, with TRBD1 matching over 8 bases. CDR1 and CDR2 (germline): SGDLS, YYNGEE. The CDR3 sequence is 16 residues long. V lost 0 bases to trimming and J lost 5 bases; unmatched junction nucleotides: 9. Complete variable domain (other parts from reference TRBV9 and TRBJ2-5): DSGVTQTPKHLITATGQRVTLRCSPRSGDLSVYWYQQSLDQGLQFLIQYYNGEERAKGNILERFSAQQFPDLHSELNLSSLELGDSALYFCASSVAGGRGLETQYFGPGTRLLVL.

V is TRBV19 and J is TRBJ2-3; D perhaps matches TRBD1 (6 bases). There are 15 residues in the CDR3. V was pared by 5 bases and J by 2 bases, with 14 bases between. CDR1 is LNHDA and CDR2 is SQIVND in the germline V gene (reference sequence). In nucleotides, the CDR3 is TGTGCCAGTAGTCCCTCGGACAGACTCACAGATACGCAGTATTTT. It is translated as CASSPSDRLTDTQYF.

This clone came up a few times. The gene calls are TRBV28 and TRBJ1-5; D gene uncertain. The CDR3 is 14 residues long. V was clipped by 6 bases and J by 6 bases, with 15 bases between them. The V gene's germline CDR1 is MDHEN and CDR2 SYDVKM. The CDR3 DNA is TGTGCCAGCAGCCAACCAGGAACTGGTCAGCCCCAGCATTTT. Translating it yields CASSQPGTGQPQHF.

This clone occurred a few times. The chain combines TRBV10-3 with TRBJ2-2; D may be TRBD1 (6 bases). The CDR3 is 16 residues long. Germline-derived CDR1 and CDR2 are ENHRY and SYGVKD. Trimming shortened V by 0 bases and J by 5 bases, and 13 bases separated the two germline ends. CDR3 sequence (DNA): TGTGCCATCAGTGAGTCGTACAGGGAGATGACCGGGGAGCTGTTTTTT. Amino acids: CAISESYREMTGELFF.

The gene calls are TRBV5-4 and TRBJ1-2; 7 bases agree with TRBD1. The V gene end was trimmed by 0 bases and the J gene end by 3 bases; junction bases not matched to a gene: 2. The V gene's germline CDR1 is SGHNT and CDR2 YYREEE (reference sequence). The CDR3 consists of 14 residues. The chain's CDR3 is CASSLDGQDYGYTF. The CDR3 region has the DNA TGTGCCAGCAGCTTGGACGGACAGGACTATGGCTACACCTTC.

The genes are TRBV25-1 and TRBJ2-1, with 8 positions matching TRBD1. The junction had 7 bases not matched to a gene; V was cut back by 6 bases and J by 3 bases. CDR1 is MGHDK, CDR2 SYGVNS, per germline. This CDR3 has 15 amino acids. The chain's CDR3 is CASSSTGVLYNEQFF. The CDR3 region has the DNA TGTGCCAGCAGCTCGACAGGGGTCCTCTACAATGAGCAGTTCTTC.

This clone showed up just a few times. The V and J genes are TRBV19 and TRBJ1-2; 9 nucleotides agree with TRBD1. The CDR3 covers 14 residues. CDR1 is LNHDA and CDR2 is SQIVND in the germline V gene (reference sequence). With 5 bases clipped from V and 8 bases from J, the junction kept 9 bases outside the gene matches. The CDR3 reads CASSVNRGRGGYTF. Written as DNA, the CDR3 is TGTGCCAGTAGTGTAAACAGGGGGCGAGGGGGCTACACCTTC.

V is TRBV19 and J is TRBJ1-1; TRBD1 is a possible D gene (5 bases). Trimming shortened V by 1 base and J by 0 bases, and 9 bases separated the two germline ends. Germline V gene sequence: CDR1 LNHDA, CDR2 SQIVND (reference sequence). This CDR3 has 15 amino acids. The chain's CDR3 is CASSIGGTVNTEAFF. CDR3 nucleotide sequence: TGTGCCAGTAGTATAGGCGGGACGGTGAACACTGAAGCTTTCTTT.

The V and J genes are TRBV29-1 and TRBJ1-2; 7 bases are shared with TRBD1. From germline, CDR1 is SQVTM and CDR2 ANQGSEA. The CDR3 covers 12 residues. Trimming at V came to 5 bases and at J to 5 bases, leaving 5 bases not matched to a gene. CDR3 nucleotide sequence: TGCAGCGTTACGGGACAGCGATATGGCTACACCTTC. Amino acid sequence: CSVTGQRYGYTF.

This clone was counted only a few times. This rearrangement joins TRBV30 to TRBJ1-6; possibly TRBD1 for D (5 bases). The CDR3 runs 15 residues. Germline CDR1 and CDR2: GTSNPN and SVGIG (reference sequence). Trimming removed 1 base at V and 5 bases at J, with 12 bases between. CDR3 nucleotide sequence: TGTGCCTGGAGTGCCGGGACGGGGGATAATTCACCCCTCCACTTT. Translation: CAWSAGTGDNSPLHF.